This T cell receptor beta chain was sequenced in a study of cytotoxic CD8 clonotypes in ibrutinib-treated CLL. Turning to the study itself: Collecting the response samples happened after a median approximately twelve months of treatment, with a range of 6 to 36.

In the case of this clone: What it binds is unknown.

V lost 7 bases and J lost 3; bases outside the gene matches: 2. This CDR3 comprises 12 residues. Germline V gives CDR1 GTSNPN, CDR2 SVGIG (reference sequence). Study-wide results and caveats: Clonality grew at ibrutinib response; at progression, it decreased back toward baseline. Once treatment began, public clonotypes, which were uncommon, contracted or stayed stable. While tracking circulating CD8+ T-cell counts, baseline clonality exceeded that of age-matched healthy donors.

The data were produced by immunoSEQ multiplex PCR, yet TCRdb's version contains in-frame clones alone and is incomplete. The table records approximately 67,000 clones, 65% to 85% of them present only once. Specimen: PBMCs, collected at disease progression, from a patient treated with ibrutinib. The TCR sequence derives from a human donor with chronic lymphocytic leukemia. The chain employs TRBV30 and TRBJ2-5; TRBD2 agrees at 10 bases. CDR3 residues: CASLAGEETQYF. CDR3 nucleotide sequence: TGTGCCTCCCTAGCGGGGGAAGAGACCCAGTACTTC.